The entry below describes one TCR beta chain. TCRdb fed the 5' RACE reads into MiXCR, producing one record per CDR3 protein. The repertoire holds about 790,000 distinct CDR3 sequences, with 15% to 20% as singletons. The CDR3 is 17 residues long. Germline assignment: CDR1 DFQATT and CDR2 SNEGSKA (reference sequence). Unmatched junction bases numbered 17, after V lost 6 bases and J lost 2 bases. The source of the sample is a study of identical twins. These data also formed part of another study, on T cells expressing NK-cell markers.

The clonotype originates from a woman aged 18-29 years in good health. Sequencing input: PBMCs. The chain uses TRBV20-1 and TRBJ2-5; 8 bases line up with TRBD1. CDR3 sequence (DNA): TGCAGTGCGCGAGACCTCCAGGGGGCATTTGGTCAAGAGACCCAGTACTTC. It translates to CSARDLQGAFGQETQYF.